Presented here are 11 T cell receptor beta chains from one specimen sequenced in a study of blood T cell repertoires in COVID-19. The protocol was immunoSEQ multiplex PCR, while the TCRdb copy is restricted to in-frame clones and leaves out a portion. The table lists about 89,000 clones, roughly four fifths of them singletons. Sample: peripheral blood. The receptor source for this set is a man aged 70 or older with acute or convalescent COVID-19.

This clone has only one observation. This chain uses TRBV28 with TRBJ1-2; the D gene is possibly TRBD1 (5 bases). The length of the CDR3 is 12 residues. The V end lost 7 bases, the J end lost 5 bases, and 11 bases lay between the germline ends. Germline CDR1 MDHEN, CDR2 SYDVKM. CDR3 protein: CASTLTGYGYTF. DNA of the CDR3: TGTGCCAGCACCCTAACAGGTTATGGCTACACCTTC.

The chain joins TRBV10-2 to TRBJ1-2, with TRBD1 matching over 7 bases. Per the germline V gene, CDR1 is WSHSY and CDR2 is SAAADI. V trimming: 6 bases; J trimming: 6 bases; junction bases outside the gene matches: 4. The length of the CDR3 is 12 residues. CDR3 sequence reads: CASSRTGDGYTF. The CDR3 region has the DNA TGCGCCAGCAGCAGAACAGGGGATGGCTACACCTTC.

Of note for this clone: An end of the junction differs from the germline gene, which may be a read error. V usage is TRBV5-6 and J usage is TRBJ1-1, with D possibly matching TRBD1 (5 bases). The CDR3 runs to 13 residues. Germline-derived CDR1 and CDR2 are SGHDT and YYEEEE. The CDR3 spells CATSPLGDTEAFF. CDR3 in DNA: TGTGCCACCAGCCCCTTAGGGGATACTGAAGCTTTCTTT.

The chain links TRBV5-5 to TRBJ2-7, with no clear D. Trimming cost V 3 bases and J 0 bases, with 13 bases left between them. The germline CDR1 and CDR2 sequences are SGHKS and YYEKEE (reference sequence). The CDR3 spans 15 residues. In DNA, the CDR3 is TGTGCCAGCAGCTCGGAGCCCGTCAGCTCCTACGAGCAGTACTTC. Residues: CASSSEPVSSYEQYF.

V is TRBV9 and J is TRBJ1-6; weak D call: TRBD1 (5 bases). The CDR3 length is 14 residues. CDR1 and CDR2 (germline): SGDLS, YYNGEE. Trimming left V 3 bases short and J 9 bases short, with 13 bases between. CDR3 sequence: CASSAQGIGSPLHF. The DNA of the CDR3 is TGTGCCAGCAGCGCCCAGGGTATCGGTTCACCCCTCCACTTT.

The chain couples TRBV7-9 to TRBJ1-2, with 12 bases matching TRBD1. The CDR3 has 19 amino acids. Germline assignment: CDR1 SEHNR and CDR2 FQNEAQ (reference sequence). The J segment lost 2 bases and the V segment lost 0 bases, leaving 10 bases of the junction unmatched. CDR3 sequence: CASSLASGTGGFGNYGYTF. CDR3 sequence (DNA): TGTGCCAGCAGCTTAGCGAGCGGGACAGGGGGCTTTGGAAACTATGGCTACACCTTC. The full variable domain, in which reference TRBV7-9 and TRBJ1-2 provide the parts outside the CDR3, is DTGVSQNPRHKITKRGQNVTFRCDPISEHNRLYWYRQTLGQGPEFLTYFQNEAQLEKSRLLSDRFSAERPKGSFSTLEIQRTEQGDSAMYLCASSLASGTGGFGNYGYTFGSGTRLTVV.

V and J are TRBV29-1 and TRBJ1-1; perhaps TRBD1 as D (6 bases). Trimming cost V 4 bases and J 3 bases, with 12 bases left between them. Germline-derived CDR1 and CDR2 are SQVTM and ANQGSEA. There are 13 residues in the CDR3. CDR3 protein: CSVVQDRYTEAFF. CDR3 DNA sequence: TGCAGCGTTGTCCAGGACAGATACACTGAAGCTTTCTTT.

This chain joins TRBV15 and TRBJ2-6, with D possibly matching TRBD1 (6 bases). This CDR3 contains 15 residues. Germline V gene data show CDR1 as LNHNV and CDR2 as YYDKDF (reference sequence). V was trimmed by 2 bases and J by 2 bases, leaving 7 bases between them. CDR3: CATSRTGTGANVLTF. The CDR3 DNA reads TGTGCCACCAGCAGAACAGGGACTGGGGCCAACGTCCTGACTTTC.

As for this clone: The junction departs from the called germline gene at one end, perhaps through a read error. V usage is TRBV5-1 and J usage is TRBJ2-3; TRBD2 matches 7 bases. The CDR3 contains 17 residues. Germline CDR1 and CDR2: SGHRS and YFSETQ. The chain's CDR3 is CASCLERQATGGDTQYF. The CDR3 bases are TGCGCCAGCTGCTTGGAGCGGCAAGCGACCGGGGGGGATACGCAGTATTTT.

Only one count was recorded for this clone. The J gene is TRBJ2-7, the V gene TRBV28, with 11 nucleotides matching TRBD1. CDR1 and CDR2 (germline): MDHEN, SYDVKM. The CDR3 runs 15 residues. Losses at the gene ends were 4 bases for V and 3 bases for J; bases not matched to a gene: 5. CDR3: CASSSGGTGGYEQYF. The CDR3 nucleotides read TGTGCCAGCAGTTCCGGCGGGACAGGGGGCTACGAGCAGTACTTC.

The genes are TRBV28 and TRBJ1-1; no clear D. Germline-derived CDR1 and CDR2 are MDHEN and SYDVKM. The CDR3 sequence is 14 residues long. Trimming shortened V by 3 bases and J by 10 bases, and 18 bases separated the two germline ends. The CDR3 DNA reads as TGTGCCAGCAGTTTGTCCATGACTGGTTTGGCAGCTTTCTTT. Amino acid sequence: CASSLSMTGLAAFF. The full variable domain, in which reference TRBV28 and TRBJ1-1 provide the parts outside the CDR3, is DVKVTQSSRYLVKRTGEKVFLECVQDMDHENMFWYRQDPGLGLRLIYFSYDVKMKEKGDIPEGYSVSREKKERFSLILESASTNQTSMYLCASSLSMTGLAAFFGQGTRLTVV.